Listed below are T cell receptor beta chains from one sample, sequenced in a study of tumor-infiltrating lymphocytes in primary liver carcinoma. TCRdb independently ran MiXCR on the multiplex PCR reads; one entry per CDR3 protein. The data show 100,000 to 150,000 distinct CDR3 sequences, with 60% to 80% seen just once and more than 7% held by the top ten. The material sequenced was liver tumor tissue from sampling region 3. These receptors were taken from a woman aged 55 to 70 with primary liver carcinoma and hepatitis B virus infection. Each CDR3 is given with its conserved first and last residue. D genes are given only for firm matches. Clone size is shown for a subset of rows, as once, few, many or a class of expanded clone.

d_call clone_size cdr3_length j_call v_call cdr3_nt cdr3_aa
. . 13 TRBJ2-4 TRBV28 TGTGCCTGCAGCTCAAGCGCGACTAGGGTCGTAGACTTC CACSSSATRVVDF
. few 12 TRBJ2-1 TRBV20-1 TGCAGTGCTAGAGACCTAGGCAATGAGCAGCTCTTC CSARDLGNEQLF
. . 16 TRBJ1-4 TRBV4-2 . CASRADVGTGAEKLSF
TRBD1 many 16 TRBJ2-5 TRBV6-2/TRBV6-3 TGTGCCAGCAGTTACGGACCGGGACAGGTCCAAGAGACCCAGTACTTC CASSYGPGQVQETQYF
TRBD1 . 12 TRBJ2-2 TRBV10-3 TGTGCCGTCCGACGTAGTACAGGGGAGCTCTTATTT CAVRRSTGELLF
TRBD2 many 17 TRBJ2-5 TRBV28 TGTGCCAGCAGTTTGGGGACTAGCGGGACCTCGAGAGAGACCCAGTACTTC CASSLGTSGTSRETQYF
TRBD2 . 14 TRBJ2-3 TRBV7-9 TGTGCCAGCAGCCCCCTAGGGAGGGCAGATACGCAGTATTTT CASSPLGRADTQYF
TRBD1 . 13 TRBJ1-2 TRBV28 TGTGCCGGGGGAGCCGGGACAGGGCTTGGCTACACCTTC CAGGAGTGLGYTF
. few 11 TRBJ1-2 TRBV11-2 TGTACCAGCAGCTTATGGAGGGGCCACACCTTC CTSSLWRGHTF
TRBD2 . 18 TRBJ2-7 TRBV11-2 TGTGCCCACAGCCTACCAGCGGGAGCCGCTCAACTTTTCTACGAGCAGTACTTC CAHSLPAGAAQLFYEQYF
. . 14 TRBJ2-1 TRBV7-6 TGTGCCAGCAGCTTACAGTCTCGTTACAATGAGCAGTTCTTC CASSLQSRYNEQFF
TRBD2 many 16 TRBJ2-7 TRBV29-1 TGCAGCGTTGGTACTGGGGCTAGCGGGAGTCTCCACGAGCAGTACTTC CSVGTGASGSLHEQYF
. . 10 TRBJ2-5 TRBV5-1 TGCGCCAGGGGCCAAGAGACCCAGTACTTC CARGQETQYF
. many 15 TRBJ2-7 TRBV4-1 TGCGCCAGCAGCCAATTTTCCGGGGACTCCTACGAGCAGTACTTC CASSQFSGDSYEQYF
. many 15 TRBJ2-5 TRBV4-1 TGCGCCAGCAGCCAAGATCTTGGCCAGACAGAGACCCAGTACTTC CASSQDLGQTETQYF
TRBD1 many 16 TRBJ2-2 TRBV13 TGTGCCAGCAGCTCGCCCGGGACAGGGTACACCGGGGAGCTGTTTTTT CASSSPGTGYTGELFF
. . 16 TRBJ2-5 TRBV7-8 TGTGACAGCAGCTTAGGAGGGGGCAGGGAGCTTATGACCCAGTACTTC CDSSLGGGRELMTQYF
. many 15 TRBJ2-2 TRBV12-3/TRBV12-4 TGTGCCAGCACCCAGGGTTTTCGGGGCACCGGGGAGCTGTTTTTT CASTQGFRGTGELFF
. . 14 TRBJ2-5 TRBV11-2 TGTGCCAGCAACTTAGGAGGACCAAAAGAGACCCTGTACTTC CASNLGGPKETLYF
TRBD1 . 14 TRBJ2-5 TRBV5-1 TGCGCCAGCAGCCCAGGGGGCCGCCAAGAGACCCAGTACTTC CASSPGGRQETQYF